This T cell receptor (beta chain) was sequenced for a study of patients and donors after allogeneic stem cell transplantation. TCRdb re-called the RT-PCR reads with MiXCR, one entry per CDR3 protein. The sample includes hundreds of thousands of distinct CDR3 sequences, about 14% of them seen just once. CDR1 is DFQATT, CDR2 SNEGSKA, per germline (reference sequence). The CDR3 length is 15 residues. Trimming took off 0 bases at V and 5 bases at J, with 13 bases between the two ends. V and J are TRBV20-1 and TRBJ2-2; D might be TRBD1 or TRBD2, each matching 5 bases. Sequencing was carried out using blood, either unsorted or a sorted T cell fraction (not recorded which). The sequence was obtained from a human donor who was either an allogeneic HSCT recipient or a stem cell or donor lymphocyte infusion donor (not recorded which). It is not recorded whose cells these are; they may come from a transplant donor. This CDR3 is CSARDEGSGTGELFF. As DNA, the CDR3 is TGCAGTGCTAGAGATGAGGGGTCGGGGACCGGGGAGCTGTTTTTT.